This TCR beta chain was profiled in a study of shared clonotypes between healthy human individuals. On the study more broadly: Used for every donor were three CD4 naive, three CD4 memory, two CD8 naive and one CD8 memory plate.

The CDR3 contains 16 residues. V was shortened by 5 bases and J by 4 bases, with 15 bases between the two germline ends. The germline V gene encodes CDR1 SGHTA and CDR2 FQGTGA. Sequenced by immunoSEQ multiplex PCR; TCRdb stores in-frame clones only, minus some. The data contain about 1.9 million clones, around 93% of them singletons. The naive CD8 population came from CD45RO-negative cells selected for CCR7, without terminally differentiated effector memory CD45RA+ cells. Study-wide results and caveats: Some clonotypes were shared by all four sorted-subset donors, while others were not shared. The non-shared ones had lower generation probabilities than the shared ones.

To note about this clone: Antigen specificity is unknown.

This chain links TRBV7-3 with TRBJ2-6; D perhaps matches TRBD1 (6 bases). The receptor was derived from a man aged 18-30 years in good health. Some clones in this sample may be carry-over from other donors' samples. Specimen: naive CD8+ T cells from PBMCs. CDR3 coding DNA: TGTGCCAGCAGCCCCTACAGGGTGGAGGGGGCCAACGTCCTGACTTTC. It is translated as CASSPYRVEGANVLTF.